The text below deals with one TCR beta chain. The target of this receptor is not known. It has no much larger one-base neighbor in the sample; base qualities were not kept. Preparation of the library involved 5' RACE. The data were produced on an Illumina HiSeq 2000. A universal primer binding site was added through template switching, and the final cDNA carried a unique molecular identifier so that TCR cDNA molecules could be counted accurately. Specific primers in the conserved constant-segment region were used to synthesize first-strand cDNA for TCR alpha and beta chains. To control for contamination, each cDNA library was double barcoded with a SMART-Mk sample barcode plus Illumina barcodes. TruSeq adapter sequences along with Illumina sample barcodes were introduced in two successive PCR steps. The Illumina HiSeq platform was used with custom primers to sequence TCR alpha and beta cDNA libraries. The original pipeline was this. Unique molecular identifiers were extracted from raw reads with MiGEC, and CDR3 positions were determined with MiXCR. For each individual, recombination models were inferred using an EM algorithm with the repgenHMM and IGoR tools. The tcR package in R was used for shared clonotype analysis, with sharing normalized by the product of cloneset sizes. To study raw recombination free of thymic and clonal selection effects, out-of-frame nonproductive sequences were analyzed. In TCRdb, the public reads were trimmed at Q25 with fastp and aligned with MiXCR, with productive beta chains retained. A single entry per CDR3 protein holds the most common genes and DNA from its merged rows. TCRdb, not the authors, supplied the V and J calls. Within this sample are some 1,600,000 distinct CDR3 sequences, with about 32% of them counted one time only. Together, the top ten hold about 0.3% of the sample.

Only healthy Caucasian donors were included. The data were obtained in a study of identical twins (dated by TCRdb to the mid-2010s). Regarding the research as a whole: TCR alpha and beta repertoires from monozygotic twins, unrelated adults of various ages and cord blood were deep-sequenced to test whether fetal clonotypes persist. To rule out contamination, the twin experiments were replicated at different times with different library preparation protocols.

Study-wide conclusions, independent of this receptor: Because the same donors could not be followed over many years, conclusions were based on cross-sectional statistical analysis. Out-of-frame TCR alpha sharing in monozygotic twins was systematically underestimated by recombination models, whereas sharing between unrelated individuals was in agreement with the recombination models. Abundant cord blood beta clonotypes carried fewer insertions; young adult naive repertoires showed a weaker similar trend, while memory repertoires showed none. Zero-insertion analyses could be partly confounded by invariant T cells such as MAIT and iNKT, although diverse VJ usage argued against such confounding for most clonotypes. Compared with coincidental sharing between unrelated individuals, an excess of low generation-probability sequences was observed among out-of-frame TCR alpha sequences shared between twins. A weaker excess of twin sharing was found in beta out-of-frame sequences because the signal-to-noise ratio was lowered by fewer shared sequences.

V and J are truncated by 2 bases and 3 bases respectively, leaving an intervening sequence of 7 bases. The CDR3 starts with the cysteine, ends with the phenylalanine, and has 13 residues. Only CDR3 DNA is held: 39 bases, read in frame from base 1. This receptor was taken from a newborn girl in good health. The sequenced sample was cord blood. The V and J genes are TRBV12-3 or TRBV12-4 and TRBJ1-2, with the D gene not clear enough to name. The base sequence is TGTGCCAGCAGTTTAACAGCGCACTATGGCTACACCTTC. It is translated as CASSLTAHYGYTF.